This record covers a single TCR beta chain. As yet, its antigen is unknown. One entry per CDR3 protein results from TCRdb running MiXCR on the reads. The data hold approximately 300,000 distinct CDR3 sequences, with roughly 25% observed a single time. The sample comes from a study of T cell repertoires in cytomegalovirus infection. This CDR3 contains 12 residues. V lost 6 bases, J lost 5 bases, and 10 bases lay in between. The receptor was derived from a human donor in good health (CMV status not recorded). Some clones in this sample may be carry-over from other donors' samples. The V call is TRBV12-3 or TRBV12-4, the J call TRBJ2-5; D uncertain. The sequences come from cultured PBMCs, collected from culture after CMV antigen stimulation. CDR3 bases: TGTGCCAGCAGCCCCATTCATGAGACCCAGTACTTC. Amino acids: CASSPIHETQYF.